Below are 22 T cell receptor beta chains sequenced from a single sample in a study of patients and donors after allogeneic stem cell transplantation. MiXCR, run by TCRdb on the RT-PCR reads, gives a single entry per CDR3 protein. The data show about 410,000 distinct CDR3 sequences, with more than 15% seen just once and just over 7% held by the top ten. The source material was blood, either unsorted or a sorted T cell fraction (not recorded which). These TCRs come from a human donor who was either an allogeneic HSCT recipient or a stem cell or donor lymphocyte infusion donor (not recorded which). It is not recorded whose cells these are; they may come from a transplant donor.

The chain recombines TRBV4-1 with TRBJ1-6; D is unresolved. Germline V gives CDR1 MGHRA, CDR2 YSYEKL. V dropped 0 bases and J dropped 0 bases, with 9 bases sitting between them. The CDR3 contains 17 residues. In DNA, the CDR3 is TGCGCCAGCAGCCAAGAATGGAATCCCTCCTATAATTCACCCCTCCACTTT. Translating gives CASSQEWNPSYNSPLHF.

This clonotype has only a few counts. CDR3 sequence reads: CASSQDRLVPDTQYF. The CDR3 coding sequence is TGTGCCAGCAGCCAAGATCGTCTCGTGCCAGATACGCAGTATTTT. This chain joins TRBV14 and TRBJ2-3; D gene ambiguous. In germline, CDR1 is SGHDN, CDR2 FVKESK. Trimming cost V 0 bases and J 4 bases, with 11 bases left between them. The length of the CDR3 is 15 residues.

In its sample, this clonotype was seen a few times. The chain is built from TRBV28 and TRBJ2-1; the D call may be TRBD1 or TRBD2 (6 bases each). Germline V CDR1 and CDR2: MDHEN, SYDVKM. Trimming cost V 5 bases and J 2 bases, with 16 bases left between them. The CDR3 sequence is 16 residues long. This CDR3 reads CASSPPRGGPYNEQFF. In nucleotides, the CDR3 is TGTGCCAGCAGTCCCCCCAGGGGAGGCCCCTACAATGAGCAGTTCTTC.

The rearrangement links TRBV29-1 to TRBJ2-1, with D tentatively TRBD1 (6 bases). V lost 4 bases, J lost 6 bases, and 13 bases lay in between. The CDR3 contains 13 residues. The V gene's germline CDR1 is SQVTM and CDR2 ANQGSEA. This CDR3 reads CSVARDNRNEQFF. The DNA for the CDR3 is TGCAGCGTTGCCCGGGACAACCGCAATGAGCAGTTCTTC.

The chain combines TRBV5-1 with TRBJ2-1, with 7 nucleotides matching TRBD2. Unmatched junction bases numbered 9, after V lost 5 bases and J lost 4 bases. The CDR3 totals 15 residues. CDR1 is SGHRS, CDR2 YFSETQ, per germline. As DNA, the CDR3 is TGCGCCAGCAGAGAATTGCTAGCGGTATACAATGAGCAGTTCTTC. The encoded protein is CASRELLAVYNEQFF.

The table lists this clonotype with many counts. The chain recombines TRBV6-5 with TRBJ2-7; 14 bases map to TRBD2. This CDR3 contains 15 residues. Unmatched junction bases numbered 2, after V lost 4 bases and J lost 3 bases. The germline gives CDR1 MNHEY, CDR2 SVGAGI. This chain's CDR3 is CASSSGTSGSYEQYF. The CDR3 bases are TGTGCCAGCAGTTCCGGGACTAGCGGGAGCTACGAGCAGTACTTC.

This clonotype appeared many times. The chain has TRBV12-3 or TRBV12-4 and TRBJ2-1; D perhaps matches TRBD2 (5 bases). Deletions cut 5 bases from V and 9 bases from J, with 11 bases between. The CDR3 has 12 amino acids. Here the CDR3 DNA reads TGTGCCAGCAGTCCACTAGACGGTGAGCAGTTCTTC. Translating gives CASSPLDGEQFF.

This clonotype was counted between two and nine times. This chain connects TRBV4-1 to TRBJ1-5; D remains unclear. Trimming cost V 4 bases and J 0 bases, with 10 bases left between them. The CDR3 consists of 15 residues. Germline assignment: CDR1 MGHRA and CDR2 YSYEKL. The CDR3 spells CASSLGLNSNQPQHF. The DNA of the CDR3 is TGCGCCAGCAGCCTTGGACTGAATAGCAATCAGCCCCAGCATTTT.

The gene calls are TRBV5-6 and TRBJ1-5, with 10 bases identical to TRBD1. Germline V gives CDR1 SGHDT, CDR2 YYEEEE. The CDR3 sequence is 14 residues long. V dropped 3 bases and J dropped 6; count of bases not matched to a gene: 3. DNA of the CDR3: TGTGCCAGCAGCTACGGACAGGGGGGTCAGCCCCAGCATTTT. This translates into CASSYGQGGQPQHF.

In this sample, this clonotype turned up many times. The chain carries TRBV7-2 and TRBJ2-3, with D unresolved. Germline lookup yields CDR1 SGHTA and CDR2 FQGNSA. This CDR3 contains 12 residues. V lost 5 bases and J 5 bases, leaving 8 bases between the germline ends. CDR3 sequence reads: CASSPSRDTQYF. The CDR3 DNA reads as TGTGCCAGCAGCCCGTCGCGAGATACGCAGTATTTT. Full variable domain (missing parts from reference TRBV7-2 and TRBJ2-3): GAGVSQSPSNKVTEKGKDVELRCDPISGHTALYWYRQSLGQGLEFLIYFQGNSAPDKSGLPSDRFSAERTGGSVSTLTIQRTQQEDSAVYLCASSPSRDTQYFGPGTRLTVL.

This clonotype turned up a few times. The V gene is TRBV7-9, the J gene TRBJ2-1, with no clear D. V was pared by 5 bases and J by 2 bases, with 16 bases between. This CDR3 contains 16 residues. From germline, CDR1 is SEHNR and CDR2 FQNEAQ (reference sequence). CDR3 DNA: TGTGCCAGCAGCCCAGGCACCTTCCGGGCCTACAATGAGCAGTTCTTC. Its protein product is CASSPGTFRAYNEQFF.

This clonotype occurred a few times. This chain uses TRBV20-1 with TRBJ2-7; D uncertain. This CDR3 has 16 amino acids. V shed 3 bases and J shed 2 bases, with 20 bases lying between them. Germline lookup yields CDR1 DFQATT and CDR2 SNEGSKA (reference sequence). This CDR3 is CSASRSGTRRAYEQYF. The CDR3 DNA follows: TGCAGTGCTAGCCGATCCGGCACTCGGCGTGCCTACGAGCAGTACTTC.

Only a few counts were recorded for this clonotype. This sequence joins TRBV4-2 and TRBJ2-2; 7 bases map to TRBD2. CDR1 and CDR2 (germline): LGHNA, YNFKEQ. The junction had 1 base not matched to a gene; V was cut back by 1 base and J by 8 bases. The CDR3 totals 13 residues. CDR3 coding DNA: TGTGCCAGCAGCCAAGGGGGAGGGGGGGAGCTGTTTTTT. The encoded protein is CASSQGGGGELFF.

This clonotype was recorded at least ten times. The chain carries TRBV7-3 and TRBJ2-1; 9 bases match TRBD2. Germline assignment: CDR1 SGHTA and CDR2 FQGTGA. V lost 8 bases, J lost 1 base, and 6 bases stayed unmatched. This CDR3 contains 15 residues. In DNA form, the CDR3 reads TGTGCCAGCTCCGGGACTAGCTCTTCCTACAATGAGCAGTTCTTC. This codes for CASSGTSSSYNEQFF. The variable domain in full, with the rest retrieved from reference TRBV7-3 and TRBJ2-1, is GAGVSQTPSNKVTEKGKYVELRCDPISGHTALYWYRQSLGQGPEFLIYFQGTGAADDSGLPNDRFFAVRPEGSVSTLKIQRTERGDSAVYLCASSGTSSSYNEQFFGPGTRLTVL.

The table lists this clonotype with a few counts. V and J are TRBV20-1 and TRBJ2-3, with 9 bases matching TRBD2. Germline assignment: CDR1 DFQATT and CDR2 SNEGSKA (reference sequence). CDR3 length: 14 amino acids. V was clipped by 3 bases and J by 2 bases; unmatched bases: 3. The CDR3 loop reads CSARAGGNTDTQYF. CDR3 DNA: TGCAGTGCTAGGGCGGGAGGGAACACAGATACGCAGTATTTT.

This chain connects TRBV10-3 to TRBJ2-7; D is unclear. Deletions cut 3 bases from V and 5 bases from J, with 11 bases between. The CDR3 totals 13 residues. CDR1 ENHRY and CDR2 SYGVKD come from the germline V gene. CDR3 nucleotides: TGTGCCATCAGTGAAAATTCGAGGCACGAGCAGTACTTC. As protein: CAISENSRHEQYF.

The J gene is TRBJ2-5, the V gene TRBV2, with a tentative D call TRBD1 (5 bases). Germline V gene data show CDR1 as SNHLY and CDR2 as FYNNEI. The CDR3 length is 14 residues. Trimming removed 1 base at V and 1 base at J, with 7 bases between. The CDR3 DNA reads TGTGCCAGCAGTGAAGAAAGGGGCCAAGAGACCCAGTACTTC. This gives the protein CASSEERGQETQYF.

This clonotype was seen only a few times. V usage is TRBV11-2 and J usage is TRBJ2-7; 9 nucleotides align to TRBD1. V lost 0 bases, J lost 3 bases, and 6 bases stayed unmatched. The CDR3 sequence is 16 residues long. Germline loops: CDR1 SGHAT, CDR2 FQNNGV. The CDR3 DNA reads as TGTGCCAGCAGCTTAGATGGGAAGGGACAGGGCTACGAGCAGTACTTC. Amino acids: CASSLDGKGQGYEQYF.

Only a few counts were recorded for this clonotype. This chain links TRBV25-1 with TRBJ2-5; D possibly matches TRBD1 or TRBD2 (5 bases each). The CDR3 totals 14 residues. V was trimmed by 4 bases and J by 5 bases, leaving 14 bases between them. Germline V gene sequence: CDR1 MGHDK, CDR2 SYGVNS. The chain's CDR3 is CASSVGGEGETQYF. In nucleotides, the CDR3 is TGTGCCAGCAGTGTGGGTGGAGAGGGGGAGACCCAGTACTTC.

The sample holds a few counts of this clonotype. The chain couples TRBV5-1 to TRBJ2-2, with D uncertain. V gave up 2 bases and J gave up 1 base, with 6 bases separating them. This CDR3 is 14 amino acids long. Per germline, CDR1 SGHRS and CDR2 YFSETQ. CDR3 amino acids: CASSFNRNTGELFF. The CDR3 coding sequence is TGCGCCAGCAGCTTTAATCGGAACACCGGGGAGCTGTTTTTT.

The chain recombines TRBV20-1 with TRBJ1-6; 8 bases are shared with TRBD1. The J segment lost 0 bases and the V segment lost 5 bases, leaving 6 bases of the junction unmatched. In germline, CDR1 is DFQATT, CDR2 SNEGSKA (reference sequence). This CDR3 is 16 amino acids long. The CDR3 here is CSALGQGSSYNSPLHF. The DNA of the CDR3 is TGCAGTGCTCTCGGACAGGGCAGCTCCTATAATTCACCCCTCCACTTT.

The genes are TRBV20-1 and TRBJ2-5; 9 bases are shared with TRBD1. J gave up 5 bases and V 8 bases, and 3 bases lay outside the gene matches. Germline V gene lookup returns CDR1 DFQATT and CDR2 SNEGSKA (reference sequence). The CDR3 loop spans 11 amino acids. Here the CDR3 DNA reads TGCAGTTACAGGGGGCTCGAGACCCAGTACTTC. This sequence encodes CSYRGLETQYF.